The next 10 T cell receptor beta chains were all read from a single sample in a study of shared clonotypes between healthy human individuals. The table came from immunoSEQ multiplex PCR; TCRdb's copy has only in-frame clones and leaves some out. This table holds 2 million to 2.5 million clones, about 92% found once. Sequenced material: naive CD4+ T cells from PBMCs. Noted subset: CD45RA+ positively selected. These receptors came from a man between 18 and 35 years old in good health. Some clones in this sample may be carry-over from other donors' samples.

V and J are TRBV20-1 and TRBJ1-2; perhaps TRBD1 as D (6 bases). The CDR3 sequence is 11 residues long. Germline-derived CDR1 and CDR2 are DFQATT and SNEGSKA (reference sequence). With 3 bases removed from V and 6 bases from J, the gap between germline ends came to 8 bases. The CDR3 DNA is TGCAGTGCTAGTCGGGGGCATGGCTACACCTTC. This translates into CSASRGHGYTF.

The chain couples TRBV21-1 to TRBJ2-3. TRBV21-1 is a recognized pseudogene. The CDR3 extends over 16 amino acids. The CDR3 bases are TGTGCCAGCACCGATTCCCTGGGCGGCTACACAGATACGCAGTATTTT. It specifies CASTDSLGGYTDTQYF.

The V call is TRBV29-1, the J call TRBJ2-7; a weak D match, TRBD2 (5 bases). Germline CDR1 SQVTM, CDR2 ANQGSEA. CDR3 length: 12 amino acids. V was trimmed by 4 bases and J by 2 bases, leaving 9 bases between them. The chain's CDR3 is CSVATTTYEQYF. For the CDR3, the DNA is TGCAGCGTTGCGACTACTACCTACGAGCAGTACTTC.

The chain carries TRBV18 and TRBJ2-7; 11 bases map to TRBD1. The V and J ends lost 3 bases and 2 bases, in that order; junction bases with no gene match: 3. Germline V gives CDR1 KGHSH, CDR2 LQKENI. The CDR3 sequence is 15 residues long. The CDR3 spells CASSPDRGLTYEQYF. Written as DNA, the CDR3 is TGTGCCAGCTCACCGGACAGGGGGCTTACCTACGAGCAGTACTTC. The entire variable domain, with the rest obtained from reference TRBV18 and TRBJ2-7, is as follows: NAGVMQNPRHLVRRRGQEARLRCSPMKGHSHVYWYRQLPEEGLKFMVYLQKENIIDESGMPKERFSAEFPKEGPSILRIQQVVRGDSAAYFCASSPDRGLTYEQYFGPGTRLTVT.

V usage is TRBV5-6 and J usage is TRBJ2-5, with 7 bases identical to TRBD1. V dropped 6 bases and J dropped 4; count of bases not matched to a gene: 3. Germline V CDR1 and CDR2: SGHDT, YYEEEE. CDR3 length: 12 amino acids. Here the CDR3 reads CASTGGRETQYF. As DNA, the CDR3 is TGTGCCAGCACAGGGGGACGAGAGACCCAGTACTTC.

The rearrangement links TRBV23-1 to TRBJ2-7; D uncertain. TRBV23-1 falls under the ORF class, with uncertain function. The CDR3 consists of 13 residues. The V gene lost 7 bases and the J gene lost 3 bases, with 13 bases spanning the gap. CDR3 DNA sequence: TGCGCCAGCAAAATACCCGGTTACTACGAGCAGTACTTC. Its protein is CASKIPGYYEQYF.

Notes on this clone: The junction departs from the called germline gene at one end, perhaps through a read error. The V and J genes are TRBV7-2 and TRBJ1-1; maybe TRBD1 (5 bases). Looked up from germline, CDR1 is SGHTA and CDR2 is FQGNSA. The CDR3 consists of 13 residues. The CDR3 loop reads CASSIRDATKAFF. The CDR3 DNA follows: TGTGCCAGCAGCATCCGGGACGCCACTAAAGCTTTCTTT.

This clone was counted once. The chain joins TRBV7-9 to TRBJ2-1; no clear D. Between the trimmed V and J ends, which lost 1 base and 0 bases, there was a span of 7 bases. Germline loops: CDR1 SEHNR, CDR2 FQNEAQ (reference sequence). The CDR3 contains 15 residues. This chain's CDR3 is CASSLVESSYNEQFF. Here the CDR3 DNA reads TGTGCCAGCAGCTTAGTTGAAAGCTCCTACAATGAGCAGTTCTTC.

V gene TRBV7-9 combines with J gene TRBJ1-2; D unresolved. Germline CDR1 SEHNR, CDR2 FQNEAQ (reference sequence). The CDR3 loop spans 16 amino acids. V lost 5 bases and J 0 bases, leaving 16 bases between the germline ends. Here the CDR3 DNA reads TGTGCCAGCAGCCATTCTGTGGGCAGCGCTAACTATGGCTACACCTTC. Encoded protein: CASSHSVGSANYGYTF.

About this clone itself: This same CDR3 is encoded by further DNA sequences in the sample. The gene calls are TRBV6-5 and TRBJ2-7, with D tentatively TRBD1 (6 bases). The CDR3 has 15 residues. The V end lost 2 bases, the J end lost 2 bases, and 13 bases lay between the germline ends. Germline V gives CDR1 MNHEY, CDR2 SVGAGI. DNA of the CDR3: TGTGCCAGCAGTTACGGGTCAGGGGCAGCCTACGAGCAGTACTTC. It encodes CASSYGSGAAYEQYF.